One T cell receptor beta chain is described in this entry. Its antigen is unknown. Base qualities are not recorded, but no much larger clone differs from it by a single base. This sample is part of a study of Ad26.COV2.S vaccination and SARS-CoV-2 variants (dated by TCRdb to the early 2020s). General notes on the study: Vaccine-arm donors came from COV1001, a multicentre, randomized, double-blind, placebo-controlled phase I-IIa trial of Ad26.COV2.S in healthy adults. Ad26.COV2.S was administered intramuscularly at a dose of 5x10^10 or 1x10^11 viral particles, either as one shot or as two shots given 56 days apart. Sequencing of the TCRbeta repertoire served to evaluate the specificity and breadth of SARS-CoV-2-reactive T cell receptors following Ad26.COV2.S vaccination. The TCR-sequenced set comprised around 30 samples: around 20 Ad26.COV2.S vaccine recipients, 5 placebo recipients and 8 SARS-CoV-2 convalescent individuals. Trial participants were randomized into five groups of five: low-dose or high-dose Ad26.COV2.S given once or twice, or placebo on both occasions. Investigators remained blinded to trial group allocation during experiments and outcome assessment. Broad study findings and their caveats: Compared with placebo recipients, Ad26.COV2.S recipients showed higher spike-specific TCR breadth (P = 0.0014). Vaccine and placebo recipients had comparable non-spike TCR breadth, which fits with the vaccine containing only spike. Substantial breadth of spike-specific CD8+ and CD4+ T cell responses was reported after vaccination. According to the authors, total T cell responses may have been underestimated by the TCR breadth and depth analyses. The study was not powered to compare responses between vaccine doses or regimens.

The immunoSEQ Assay was the method used to sequence TCRbeta CDR3 regions. After extraction, genomic DNA underwent amplification by bias-controlled multiplex PCR, followed by high-throughput sequencing. Per the source publication's procedure: To quantify the absolute abundance of every unique TCRbeta CDR3 region, sequences were collapsed and filtered. Usable DNA was measured by amplifying reference genes present in all nucleated cells, and TCRbeta template counts were normalized to that usable DNA to estimate T cell fraction. Repertoire TCRs were annotated as SARS-CoV-2-specific when V gene, CDR3 amino acid sequence and J gene were exactly matched to a known reactive TCR set. The reference SARS-CoV-2 TCR set was derived from MIRA and filtered for enrichment in COVID-19-positive ImmuneCODE repertoires, a step that removed public or cross-reactive TCRs. Using the MIRA antigens, annotated TCRs were further analysed by specific ORF or by position within an ORF. Breadth was defined as the number of annotated unique rearrangements divided by the total number of unique productive rearrangements, and depth was defined as the summed frequency of the annotated unique rearrangements. TCR breadth was compared between groups using two-sided Wilcoxon rank-sum tests. TCRdb mirrors the immuneACCESS table, restricted to in-frame sequences. Some clones are absent from its copies; in checked studies, under half trace to an unresolved V gene, and the reason for the others is unknown. The V and J calls and clone size were taken over from that table, and D and trimming were inferred from the DNA. The table for this sample lists about 480,000 clones; around 90% of them were counted only once. Roughly 13% of the sample belongs to the ten largest clones.

CDR3 length: 16 amino acids, cysteine to phenylalanine. CDR3 DNA is the only sequence kept; it has 48 bases, read in frame from the first base. CDR1 and CDR2 were assigned from the germline V gene (reference sequence) as LNHDA and SQIVND. V is cut by 5 bases and J by 5 bases, and the space between the germline ends is 19 bases. The label giving this sample's treatment or condition can be read as: some 20 received Ad26.COV2.S at low or high dose, single or two shots; 5 received placebo; per-sample allocation not given. For vaccine and placebo recipients, the sequenced repertoires came from samples collected on day 63 after the first injection. Between 29 July and 7 August 2020, Cohort 1b enrolled 25 adults aged 18-55 years at one site in Boston, USA. Ad26.COV2.S was a replication-incompetent adenovirus type 26 vector that expressed a prefusion-stabilized SARS-CoV-2 spike protein derived from the original Wuhan strain.

The rearrangement combines TRBV19 with TRBJ1-5, and the D gene may be TRBD1, 5 bases matching. This receptor was taken from a person between 18 and 60 years old who received the Ad26.COV2.S COVID-19 vaccine or a placebo. The sample consisted of peripheral blood, taken in a trial of Ad26.COV2.S vaccine versus placebo. The DNA sequence is given as TGTGCCAGTAGTCTTTTCCAGGGAGGATTAGATCAGCCCCAGCATTTT. This yields the protein CASSLFQGGLDQPQHF.